The 5 T cell receptor beta chains in this list originate from one sample, sequenced in a study of T cell responses to AZD1222 COVID-19 vaccine. The repertoire was sequenced with immunoSEQ multiplex PCR; TCRdb's copy has only in-frame clones and lacks some. The sample records approximately 20,000 clones, around 82% being singletons. The sample consisted of peripheral blood, taken on day 0 of AZD1222 vaccination. The receptors originated from an adult in good health.

J is TRBJ1-2 and V is TRBV13; no reliable D call. CDR3 length: 14 amino acids. The germline V and J ends were trimmed by 0 bases and 1 base, with 6 bases remaining between them. CDR1 and CDR2 from the germline V gene are PRHDT and FYEKMQ (reference sequence). CDR3 loop: CASSLGQINYGYTF. In DNA, the CDR3 is TGTGCCAGCAGCTTAGGGCAGATTAACTATGGCTACACCTTC.

This clone appeared a few times. The rearrangement uses TRBV6-2 or TRBV6-3 and TRBJ2-7; a possible D gene is TRBD1 (5 bases). The germline V and J ends were trimmed by 2 bases and 4 bases, with 15 bases remaining between them. The V gene's germline CDR1 is MNHEY and CDR2 SVGEGT. CDR3 length: 15 residues. The CDR3 DNA reads TGTGCCAGCAGTTACCTCAGGGATCCAGGTTACGAGCAGTACTTC. Its protein is CASSYLRDPGYEQYF.

The V call is TRBV6-5, the J call TRBJ2-5, with a possible D match to TRBD1 (6 bases). The V end was cut by 5 bases, the J end by 2 bases, with 9 bases between. Germline CDR1 and CDR2: MNHEY and SVGAGI. CDR3 length: 13 residues. The CDR3 is CASSRTVQETQYF. The CDR3 DNA follows: TGTGCCAGCAGTAGGACAGTACAAGAGACCCAGTACTTC.

V usage is TRBV19 and J usage is TRBJ1-1; D remains unclear. From germline, CDR1 is LNHDA and CDR2 SQIVND (reference sequence). CDR3 size: 14 residues. The V gene lost 10 bases and the J gene lost 7 bases, with 22 bases spanning the gap. The CDR3 here is CATTPGQTEFEAFF. The CDR3 region has the DNA TGTGCCACCACTCCGGGCCAAACAGAATTTGAAGCTTTCTTT.

This chain connects TRBV6-2 or TRBV6-3 to TRBJ2-1; no clear D. Germline values: CDR1 MNHEY, CDR2 SVGEGT. Trimming removed 4 bases at V and 5 bases at J, with 9 bases between. This CDR3 has 13 residues. CDR3 sequence: CASSSSRNNEQFF. CDR3 bases: TGTGCCAGCAGTTCCTCTAGGAACAATGAGCAGTTCTTC.